Reported below is one T cell receptor beta chain. Its antigen is unknown. These data belong to a study of a mutant IDH1 vaccine in newly diagnosed glioma. At the level of the study: Before enrollment, the patients had been treated with radiotherapy alone, temozolomide alone, or both together. Most of them had received both. Study-wide results and caveats: Overall, 80% to 95% of patients had vaccine-induced immune responses.

Time point: baseline, week 1 (first vaccination visit). Regarding treatment: pre-vaccination baseline after standard-of-care therapy. The donors had new WHO grade 3 or 4 astrocytomas; these were IDH1-mutant and ATRX-lost. Profiled with immunoSEQ multiplex PCR; TCRdb holds only in-frame clones, not every one. This sample carries over 75,000 clones, roughly 90% of them seen once, and the ten largest clones take less than 0.65%. The V and J ends lost 1 base and 6 bases, in that order; junction bases with no gene match: 6. The length of the CDR3 is 16 residues. Germline V gene sequence: CDR1 LGHNA, CDR2 YNFKEQ.

The source is a woman in her fifties or sixties with glioma. The chain is built from TRBV4-2 and TRBJ2-3; TRBD1 matches at 11 bases. The sample was PBMCs, taken from a glioma patient treated with radiotherapy, temozolomide or both. The CDR3 loop reads CASSQVGGQGADTQYF. Here the CDR3 DNA reads TGTGCCAGCAGCCAAGTCGGCGGACAGGGGGCGGATACGCAGTATTTT.